Listed here is a single TCR beta chain. Its antigen remains undetermined. No quality values exist for individual bases; no much larger clone is one base distant. The library came from bulk RNA-seq. Sequencing instrument: Illumina HiSeq 2500. The source study handled its data this way. For the separate targeted TCR-seq dataset, CDR3 sequences were extracted and quantified from raw reads using MiXCR version 2.1.5 with default parameters. In the separate targeted TCR-seq dataset, TCR-beta clones were defined by the combination of V gene, J gene and CDR3 sequence. In the separate targeted TCR-seq dataset, clones with fewer than three counts were first removed, after which only the 90% most strongly expressed clones per sample were kept. In the separate targeted TCR-seq dataset, Treg-Tconv overlap was calculated per tissue as the number of shared clones divided by the total number of Treg clones, multiplied by 100. Clones were called with MiXCR by TCRdb after fastp trimmed the public reads at Q25, and only in-frame beta chains were retained. Each record represents a unique CDR3 protein, reported with the most common genes and DNA among its rows. For this entry, the V and J calls and clone size follow TCRdb and not the study's own pipeline. Counted in this sample were about 2,500 distinct CDR3 sequences; 55% to 65% of them appeared once. Of the sample, roughly 2.9% is held by the ten largest clones.

This sample was included in a study of draining lymph node invasion in breast cancer (dated by TCRdb to about 2020). Broadly, across the study: Nodal metastasis was diagnosed by histology and cytokeratin immunohistochemistry, and confirmation was obtained by EpCAM/CD45 flow cytometry. In a separate targeted assay, bulk TCR-beta CDR3 sequencing compared sorted memory regulatory T cells and memory conventional CD4 T cells across breast cancer tissues. Each patient contributed matched non-invaded and tumor-invaded tumor-draining lymph nodes plus the primary tumor, profiled for both Treg and Tconv subsets. The separate targeted TCR sequencing covered lymph nodes from five patients, with primary tumors sequenced for three of those patients. Overall results and qualifications from the work: Across all tissues in the targeted TCR-seq data, Tregs appeared to be more clonally expanded than Tconvs, and both subsets showed lower diversity in tumor than in lymph nodes. The tumor top-100 clone tracking analysis could be carried out in only two patients. Some of the top 100 tumor clones were detected in invaded and non-invaded nodes, and this detection was taken to suggest recirculation between tumor and draining nodes. TCRs shared between Treg and Tconv subsets were regarded as suggestive, but not proof, of a common clonal origin. The data could not resolve whether Treg conversion took place in a given organ or whether converted Tregs recirculated between nodes and tumor. Within each tissue, roughly 13-22% of Treg TCRs were also found among Tconvs, a result interpreted as suggesting peripheral Treg induction.

For memory regulatory T cells, the sort was based on CD4+ CD45RA- CD25high cells. Tumor-draining lymph nodes were classified as non-invaded or invaded according to absence or presence of metastatic tumor cells. Before staining and sorting, a Miltenyi Pan T Cell isolation kit was used to pre-enrich the T cells. Immunohistochemistry for estrogen receptor, progesterone receptor, HER2 and Ki-67 was used to characterize the primary tumors. Within a few hours after surgery, the fresh surgical tissue was processed by cutting it into small fragments. The tissue fragments were digested enzymatically for 20 minutes with Liberase TL plus DNase and were then passed through a 40-micrometer strainer. After DAPI live/dead staining, sorting was performed on a BD FACS Aria II with about 97-99% purity. Sorted cells were lysed in TCL buffer and RNA was purified with a Norgen Single Cell RNA purification kit including DNase treatment.

V sheds 10 bases and J sheds 2 bases, leaving 20 bases between their ends. Looking up the germline V gene yields CDR1 SGHVS and CDR2 FNYEAQ. The CDR3 contains 15 residues, cysteine and phenylalanine counted. CDR3 DNA is the only sequence kept; it has 45 bases, read in frame from the first base. The receptor's source is a female donor with luminal breast cancer. Recombination linked TRBV7-6 to TRBJ1-2, and possibly TRBD1, on 5 matching bases. Sequencing used sorted memory Tregs from a lymph node. This specimen's cell subset or site label, interpreted: CD45RA-negative sorted CD4+ T cells (memory Tconv or effector/memory Treg). The DNA reads TGTGCCAAGGATGGGGGTTCGGGGAGGAACTATGGCTACACCTTC. Its translation reads: CAKDGGSGRNYGYTF.